One and the same sample provided the 17 T cell receptor beta chains below, sequenced in a study of blood T cell repertoires in COVID-19. Assay: immunoSEQ multiplex PCR; the TCRdb copy retains only in-frame clones and omits some. The profile shows just over 75,000 clones, about 83% of them singletons. Material for sequencing was peripheral blood. These receptors came from a man aged 50-59 years with acute or convalescent COVID-19.

The chain has TRBV12-3 or TRBV12-4 and TRBJ1-2, with D unclear. Deletions cut 5 bases from V and 6 bases from J, with 7 bases between. The length of the CDR3 is 11 residues. For the CDR3, the DNA is TGTGCCAGCAGTCCCTCCCATGGCTACACCTTC. Protein product: CASSPSHGYTF.

The CDR3 spells CASSLSGGRNEQFF. Here the CDR3 DNA reads TGTGCCAGCAGCTTGTCGGGGGGGCGAAATGAGCAGTTCTTC. The chain is built from TRBV11-1 and TRBJ2-1; 8 nucleotides line up with TRBD2. V lost 3 bases to trimming and J lost 7 bases; unmatched junction nucleotides: 5. Germline loops: CDR1 SGHAT, CDR2 FQDESV (reference sequence). This CDR3 spans 14 amino acids.

About this clone itself: An end of the junction does not agree with germline; a read error may underlie this. The rearrangement links TRBV5-6 to TRBJ2-1, with 7 bases matching TRBD1. CDR3 length equals 14 residues. The germline gives CDR1 SGHDT, CDR2 YYEEEE. Written as DNA, the CDR3 is TGTGCCAGCAGCTTGGAGGTCACAGGGGAGCTATGGCTCTTC. This codes for CASSLEVTGELWLF.

The V and J genes are TRBV6-6 and TRBJ2-1; 11 bases agree with TRBD1. Germline trimming cut 8 bases from V and 8 bases from J; bases unmatched to any gene: 11. CDR1 and CDR2 (germline): MNHNY, SVGAGI (reference sequence). CDR3 length equals 15 residues. The DNA of the CDR3 is TGTGCCAGCGGGTCCCCGGGACAGGGGGTCTATGAGCAGTTCTTC. Translation gives CASGSPGQGVYEQFF.

J is TRBJ2-3 and V is TRBV4-3; D perhaps matches TRBD1 (6 bases). There are 17 residues in the CDR3. V gave up 0 bases and J gave up 1 base, with 14 bases separating them. CDR1 is LGHNA and CDR2 is YSLEER in the germline V gene. CDR3 protein: CASSQEGGLAGTDTQYF. The CDR3 DNA is TGCGCCAGCAGCCAAGAAGGGGGATTGGCTGGCACAGATACGCAGTATTTT.

This rearrangement joins TRBV7-2 to TRBJ2-1; 7 bases map to TRBD2. After removal of 6 bases from V and 2 bases from J, the junction contained 10 bases not matched to a gene. CDR1 and CDR2 (germline): SGHTA, FQGNSA. This CDR3 comprises 16 residues. The CDR3 DNA sequence: TGTGCCAGCAGGTCGATGTGGGCGGGGGCCTACAATGAGCAGTTCTTC. Translation: CASRSMWAGAYNEQFF.

The V gene is TRBV30, the J gene TRBJ1-2; no reliable D call. The CDR3 spans 14 residues. Germline loops: CDR1 GTSNPN, CDR2 SVGIG (reference sequence). V was clipped by 3 bases and J by 3 bases, with 14 bases between them. The CDR3 DNA follows: TGTGCCTGGAGGGGAAGAGCGGGCTACTATGGCTACACCTTC. Protein sequence: CAWRGRAGYYGYTF.

V gene TRBV9 combines with J gene TRBJ2-3; 10 bases are a match to TRBD1. Germline V gene sequence: CDR1 SGDLS, CDR2 YYNGEE. V lost 3 bases, J lost 8 bases, and 9 bases stayed unmatched. This CDR3 spans 15 amino acids. The CDR3 protein is CASSEGQGTRATQYF. The CDR3 nucleotides read TGTGCCAGCAGCGAGGGACAGGGGACTAGAGCTACGCAGTATTTT.

The rearrangement joins TRBV4-1 to TRBJ2-7; TRBD2 matches at 13 bases. V lost 4 bases, J lost 6 bases, and 6 bases stayed unmatched. From germline, CDR1 is MGHRA and CDR2 YSYEKL. CDR3 length: 15 residues. In DNA form, the CDR3 reads TGCGCCAGCAGCCTAACTAGCGGGGGGGCCGGCGAGCAGTACTTC. It translates to CASSLTSGGAGEQYF.

The genes are TRBV10-3 and TRBJ2-1, with TRBD1 as a possible D gene (6 bases). V was pared by 6 bases and J by 15 bases, with 15 bases between. CDR3 length equals 11 residues. CDR1 is ENHRY, CDR2 SYGVKD, per germline. This CDR3 is CAIRTGQLLFF. CDR3 coding DNA: TGTGCCATCAGGACCGGACAGCTACTGTTCTTC.

The rearrangement links TRBV4-1 to TRBJ1-5, with D uncertain. The CDR3 totals 13 residues. The germline V gene encodes CDR1 MGHRA and CDR2 YSYEKL. Trimming took 2 bases from V and 6 from J, leaving 8 bases between them. In DNA, the CDR3 is TGCGCCAGCAGCCAAACAGCCTTTCAGCCCCAGCATTTT. It encodes CASSQTAFQPQHF.

The chain couples TRBV6-5 to TRBJ1-4, with 7 nucleotides matching TRBD1. Germline V gene lookup returns CDR1 MNHEY and CDR2 SVGAGI. This CDR3 comprises 15 residues. The trim removed 6 bases at V and 3 bases at J, leaving 7 bases unmatched. The DNA of the CDR3 is TGTGCCAGCAGGGATACAGGGGCGGCTAATGAAAAACTGTTTTTT. Translating it yields CASRDTGAANEKLFF.

The chain recombines TRBV27 with TRBJ1-1; a weak D match, TRBD1 (5 bases). The CDR3 runs to 16 residues. Trimming left V 4 bases short and J 0 bases short, with 15 bases between. Germline CDR1 MNHEY, CDR2 SMNVEV (reference sequence). The chain's CDR3 is CASSWRGTGMNTEAFF. The CDR3 region has the DNA TGTGCCAGCAGTTGGAGGGGTACGGGCATGAACACTGAAGCTTTCTTT.

Details on this clone: This sample includes further DNA sequences coding for the same CDR3. The chain employs TRBV5-1 and TRBJ2-3; possible D gene TRBD2, 5 bases. Trimming removed 1 base from V and 1 base from J, with 7 bases in between. There are 14 residues in the CDR3. Germline CDR1 reads SGHRS; CDR2 reads YFSETQ. The CDR3 DNA sequence: TGCGCCAGCAGCTTGCTGCGGGGCACAGATACGCAGTATTTT. It codes for CASSLLRGTDTQYF. Full variable domain (rest looked up from reference TRBV5-1 and TRBJ2-3): KAGVTQTPRYLIKTRGQQVTLSCSPISGHRSVSWYQQTPGQGLQFLFEYFSETQRNKGNFPGRFSGRQFSNSRSEMNVSTLELGDSALYLCASSLLRGTDTQYFGPGTRLTVL.

The chain is built from TRBV7-2 and TRBJ2-5, with 9 bases that match TRBD2. The ends lost 5 bases at V and 5 bases at J; junction bases unmatched: 6. Germline V gives CDR1 SGHTA, CDR2 FQGNSA. This CDR3 is 14 amino acids long. CDR3 in amino acids: CASSAGTSIETQYF. As DNA, the CDR3 is TGTGCCAGCAGCGCCGGGACTAGCATCGAGACCCAGTACTTC.

This clone turned up a few times. The genes are TRBV11-2 and TRBJ1-1; 8 nucleotides agree with TRBD1. The CDR3 runs 14 residues. CDR1 and CDR2 from the germline V gene are SGHAT and FQNNGV. Trimming removed 2 bases from V and 6 bases from J; junction bases left unmatched: 5. The CDR3 nucleotides are TGTGCCAGCAGCTTACGGGTGGACAGGGCTGAAGCTTTCTTT. It codes for CASSLRVDRAEAFF.

The V gene is TRBV19, the J gene TRBJ1-2; 8 nucleotides agree with TRBD1. This CDR3 contains 14 residues. Germline-derived CDR1 and CDR2 are LNHDA and SQIVND (reference sequence). Losses at the gene ends were 2 bases for V and 8 bases for J; bases not matched to a gene: 7. CDR3 residues: CASSIPGGASGYTF. In DNA form, the CDR3 reads TGTGCCAGTAGTATACCAGGGGGCGCGTCAGGCTACACCTTC.